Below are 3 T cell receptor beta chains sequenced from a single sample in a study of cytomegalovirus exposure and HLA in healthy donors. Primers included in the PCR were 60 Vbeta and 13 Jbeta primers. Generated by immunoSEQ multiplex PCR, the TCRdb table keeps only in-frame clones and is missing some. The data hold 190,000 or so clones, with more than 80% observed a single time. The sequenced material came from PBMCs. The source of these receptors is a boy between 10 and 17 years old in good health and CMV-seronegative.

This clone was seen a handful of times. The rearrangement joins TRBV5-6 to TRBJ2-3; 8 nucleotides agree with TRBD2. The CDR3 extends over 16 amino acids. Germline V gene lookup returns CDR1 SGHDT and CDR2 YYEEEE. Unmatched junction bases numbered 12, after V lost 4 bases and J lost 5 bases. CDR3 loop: CASSNIAGRLKDTQYF. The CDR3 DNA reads TGTGCCAGCAGCAACATAGCGGGAAGGTTAAAAGATACGCAGTATTTT. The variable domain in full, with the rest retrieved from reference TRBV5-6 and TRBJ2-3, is DAGVTQSPTHLIKTRGQQVTLRCSPKSGHDTVSWYQQALGQGPQFIFQYYEEEERQRGNFPDRFSGHQFPNYSSELNVNALLLGDSALYLCASSNIAGRLKDTQYFGPGTRLTVL.

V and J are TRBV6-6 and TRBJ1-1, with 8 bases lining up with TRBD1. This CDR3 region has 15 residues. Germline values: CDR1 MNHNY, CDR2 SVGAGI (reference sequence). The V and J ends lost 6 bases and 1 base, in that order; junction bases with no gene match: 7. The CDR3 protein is CASSDTTGENTEAFF. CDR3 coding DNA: TGTGCCAGCAGCGATACGACAGGGGAGAACACTGAAGCTTTCTTT.

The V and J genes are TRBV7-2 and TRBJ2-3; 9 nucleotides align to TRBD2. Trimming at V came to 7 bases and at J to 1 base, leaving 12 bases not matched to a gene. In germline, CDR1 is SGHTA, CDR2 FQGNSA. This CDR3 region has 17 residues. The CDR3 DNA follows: TGTGCCAGCACCTTCAGTGCGGGAGGGCGCGGCACAGATACGCAGTATTTT. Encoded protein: CASTFSAGGRGTDTQYF.